The 2 T cell receptor beta chains listed next were all sequenced from one sample in a study of cytomegalovirus exposure and HLA in healthy donors (dated by TCRdb to the late 2010s). Libraries were constructed by the immunoSEQ multiplex PCR assay. The multiplex PCR relied on a mix of 60 forward primers for TCR Vbeta segments and 13 reverse primers for TCR Jbeta segments. Sourced from immuneACCESS, this table was stored by TCRdb with only in-frame sequences that have V and J called. A share of the clones is absent; for the studies checked, an unresolved V gene accounts for under half, and the remainder has no known explanation. The sample data list 110,000 to 150,000 clones, and approximately 80% of these were observed just once. The top ten hold 3% to 5% of the sample. Sequenced sample: PBMCs. The source of these receptors is a male donor in good health and CMV-seronegative.

The rearrangement uses TRBV7-2 and TRBJ2-1; no clear D gene. The CDR3 extends over 14 amino acids. V shed 1 base and J shed 8 bases, with 12 bases lying between them. Germline CDR1 SGHTA, CDR2 FQGNSA. CDR3 nucleotides: TGTGCCAGCAGCTTAGGTGGCGGTATGTATGAGCAGTTCTTC. Translation gives CASSLGGGMYEQFF.

This clone was detected once. V and J are TRBV11-2 and TRBJ2-5, with 14 nucleotides matching TRBD2. CDR1 is SGHAT and CDR2 is FQNNGV in the germline V gene. V lost 3 bases to trimming and J lost 4 bases; unmatched junction nucleotides: 10. CDR3 length: 18 residues. The CDR3 is CASSFQPGTSGSGETQYF. CDR3 sequence (DNA): TGTGCCAGCAGCTTTCAACCCGGGACTAGCGGGAGTGGAGAGACCCAGTACTTC.